This TCR beta chain originates from a study of blood T cell repertoires in COVID-19. Background on the study: The cDNA or gDNA used as material had been derived from T cells, B-cell-depleted T cells, or PBMCs.

Contact with a PCR-confirmed or clinician-diagnosed COVID-19 case occurred within 2 weeks of entry. Germline V gene data show CDR1 as SGHRS and CDR2 as YFSETQ. The CDR3 totals 14 residues. V was pared by 0 bases and J by 4 bases, with 2 bases of the junction left unmatched. Using immunoSEQ multiplex PCR, the repertoire was profiled, and TCRdb retains in-frame clones only, with some absent. This sample has roughly 58,000 clones, with more than 55% found just once. This receptor was taken from a woman aged 55-75 years who had been exposed to COVID-19. The source material was PBMCs or T cells enriched from blood (not recorded which). V and J are TRBV5-1 and TRBJ1-1; 8 bases align to TRBD1. In nucleotides, the CDR3 is TGCGCCAGCAGCTTGGACGGACAGGGCACTGAAGCTTTCTTT. Its translation: CASSLDGQGTEAFF.